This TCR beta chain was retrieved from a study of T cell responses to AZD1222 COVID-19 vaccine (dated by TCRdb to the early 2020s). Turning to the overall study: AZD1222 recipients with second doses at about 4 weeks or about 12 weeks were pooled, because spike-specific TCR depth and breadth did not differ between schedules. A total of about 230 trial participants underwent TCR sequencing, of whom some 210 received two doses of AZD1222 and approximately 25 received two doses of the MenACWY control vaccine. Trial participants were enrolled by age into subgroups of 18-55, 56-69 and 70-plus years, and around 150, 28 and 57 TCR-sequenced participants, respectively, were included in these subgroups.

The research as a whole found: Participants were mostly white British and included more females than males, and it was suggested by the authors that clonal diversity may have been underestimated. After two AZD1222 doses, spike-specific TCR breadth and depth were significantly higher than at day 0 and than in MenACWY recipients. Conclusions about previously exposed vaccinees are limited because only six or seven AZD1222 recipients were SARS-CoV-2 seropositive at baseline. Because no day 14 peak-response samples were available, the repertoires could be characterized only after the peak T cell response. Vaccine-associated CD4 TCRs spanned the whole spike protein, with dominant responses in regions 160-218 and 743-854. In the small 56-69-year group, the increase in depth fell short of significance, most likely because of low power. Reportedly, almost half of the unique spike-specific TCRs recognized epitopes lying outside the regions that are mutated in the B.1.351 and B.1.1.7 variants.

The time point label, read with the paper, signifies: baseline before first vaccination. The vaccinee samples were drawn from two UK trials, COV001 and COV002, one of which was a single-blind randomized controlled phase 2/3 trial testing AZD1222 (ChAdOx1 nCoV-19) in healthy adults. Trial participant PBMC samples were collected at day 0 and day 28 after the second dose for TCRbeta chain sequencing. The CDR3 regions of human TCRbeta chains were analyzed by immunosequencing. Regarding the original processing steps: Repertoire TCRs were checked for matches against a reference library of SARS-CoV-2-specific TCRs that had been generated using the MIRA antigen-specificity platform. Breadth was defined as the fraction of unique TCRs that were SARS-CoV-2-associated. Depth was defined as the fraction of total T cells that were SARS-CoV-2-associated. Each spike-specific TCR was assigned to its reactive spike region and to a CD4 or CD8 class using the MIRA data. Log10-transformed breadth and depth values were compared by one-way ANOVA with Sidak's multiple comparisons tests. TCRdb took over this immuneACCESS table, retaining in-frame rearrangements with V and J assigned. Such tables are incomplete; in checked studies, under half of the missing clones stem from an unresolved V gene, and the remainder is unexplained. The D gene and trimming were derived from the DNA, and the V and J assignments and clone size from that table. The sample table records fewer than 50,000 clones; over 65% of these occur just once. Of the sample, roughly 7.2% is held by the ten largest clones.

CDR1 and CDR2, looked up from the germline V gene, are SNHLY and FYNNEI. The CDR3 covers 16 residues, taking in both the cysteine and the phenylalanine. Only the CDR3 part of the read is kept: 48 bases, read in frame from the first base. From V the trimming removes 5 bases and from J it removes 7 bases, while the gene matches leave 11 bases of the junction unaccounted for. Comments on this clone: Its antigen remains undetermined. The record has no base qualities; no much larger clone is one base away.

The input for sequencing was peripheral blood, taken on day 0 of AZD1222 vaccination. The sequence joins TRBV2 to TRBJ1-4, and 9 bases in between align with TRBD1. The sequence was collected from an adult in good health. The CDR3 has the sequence CASSPPGQGQTEKLFF. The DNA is TGTGCCAGCAGTCCCCCGGGACAGGGTCAAACTGAAAAACTGTTTTTT.